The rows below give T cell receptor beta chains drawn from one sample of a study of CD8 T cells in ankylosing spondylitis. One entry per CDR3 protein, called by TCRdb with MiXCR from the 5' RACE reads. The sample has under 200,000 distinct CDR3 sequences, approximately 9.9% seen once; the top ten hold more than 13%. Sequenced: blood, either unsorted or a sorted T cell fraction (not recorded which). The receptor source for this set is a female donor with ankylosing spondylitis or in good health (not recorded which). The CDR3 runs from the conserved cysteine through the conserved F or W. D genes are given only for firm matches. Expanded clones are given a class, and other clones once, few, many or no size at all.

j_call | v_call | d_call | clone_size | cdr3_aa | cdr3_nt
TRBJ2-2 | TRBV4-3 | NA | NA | CASSQEGRGSTEPRVNTGELFF | TGCGCCAGCAGCCAAGAGGGGAGGGGGAGCACCGAACCTAGAGTAAACACCGGGGAGCTGTTTTTT
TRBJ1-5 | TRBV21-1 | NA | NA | CASSKRAGNQPQHF | TGTGCCAGCAGCAAACGGGCGGGAAATCAGCCCCAGCATTTT
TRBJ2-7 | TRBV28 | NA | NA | CASSQRPYEQYF | TGTGCCAGCAGTCAAAGGCCCTACGAGCAGTACTTC
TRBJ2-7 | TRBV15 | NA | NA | CATSRVEGGYYEQYF | TGTGCCACCAGCAGAGTAGAAGGGGGGTACTACGAGCAGTACTTC
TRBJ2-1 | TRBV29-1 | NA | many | CSVLRSNSYNEQFF | TGCAGCGTCCTCCGGTCTAACTCCTACAATGAGCAGTTCTTC
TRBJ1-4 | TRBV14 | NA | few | CASSPRGGNEKLFF | TGTGCCAGCAGCCCCCGGGGAGGGAATGAAAAACTGTTTTTT
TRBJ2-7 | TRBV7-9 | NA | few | CASSPTTPYEQYF | TGTGCCAGCAGTCCTACTACCCCCTACGAGCAGTACTTC
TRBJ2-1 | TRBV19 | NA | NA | CASSIGGAYNEQFF | TGTGCCAGTAGTATAGGTGGGGCTTACAATGAGCAGTTCTTC
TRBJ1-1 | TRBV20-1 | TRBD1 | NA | CSARDRDRGRTEAFF | TGCAGTGCTAGAGATCGGGACAGGGGGCGAACTGAAGCTTTCTTT
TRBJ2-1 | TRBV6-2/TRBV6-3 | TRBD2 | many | CASSYSSSGTFNEQFF | TGTGCCAGCAGTTACTCCTCCAGCGGGACGTTCAATGAGCAGTTCTTC
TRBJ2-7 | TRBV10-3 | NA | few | CAISVTETEQYF | TGTGCCATCAGTGTAACCGAGACCGAGCAGTACTTC
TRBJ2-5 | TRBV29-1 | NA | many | CSVEDHGSLYQETQYF | TGCAGCGTTGAAGATCACGGCAGCCTGTACCAAGAGACCCAGTACTTC
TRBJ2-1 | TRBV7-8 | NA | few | CASSFQTGRKGYNEQFF | TGTGCCAGCAGCTTTCAAACAGGGCGCAAAGGGTACAATGAGCAGTTCTTC
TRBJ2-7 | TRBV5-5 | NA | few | CASSLDGSVSYEQYF | TGTGCCAGCAGCTTGGATGGCTCCGTGTCTTACGAGCAGTACTTC
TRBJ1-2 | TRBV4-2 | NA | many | CASSQDQGGGYTF | TGTGCCAGCAGCCAAGATCAGGGAGGTGGCTACACCTTC
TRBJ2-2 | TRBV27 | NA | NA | CASSLAGTSAGELFF | TGTGCCAGCAGTTTAGCTGGGACGTCGGCCGGGGAGCTGTTTTTT
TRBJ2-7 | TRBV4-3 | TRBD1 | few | CASSQTGTGAYEQYF | TGCGCCAGCAGCCAAACCGGGACAGGCGCCTACGAGCAGTACTTC
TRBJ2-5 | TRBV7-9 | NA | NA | CARSLGRTQETQYF | TGTGCCAGGAGCTTAGGGCGGACCCAAGAGACCCAGTACTTC
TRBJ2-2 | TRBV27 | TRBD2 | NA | CASSPTAGGTGELFF | TGTGCCAGCAGTCCTACTGCGGGAGGCACCGGGGAGCTGTTTTTT
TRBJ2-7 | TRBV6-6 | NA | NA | CASSGTLSYEKYF | TGTGCCAGCAGTGGGACATTATCCTACGAGAAGTACTTC
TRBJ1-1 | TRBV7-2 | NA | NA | CASSLWPSMNTEAFF | TGTGCCAGCAGCTTATGGCCGTCAATGAACACTGAAGCTTTCTTT
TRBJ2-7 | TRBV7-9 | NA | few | CASRSWGDEQYF | TGTGCCAGCAGAAGTTGGGGCGACGAGCAGTACTTC
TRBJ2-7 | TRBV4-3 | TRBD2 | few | CASSPEREGNEQYF | TGCGCCAGCAGCCCGGAGCGGGAAGGGAACGAGCAGTACTTC
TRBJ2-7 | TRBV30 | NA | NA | CAWTEHGRQYF | TGTGCCTGGACCGAACACGGGAGGCAGTACTTC
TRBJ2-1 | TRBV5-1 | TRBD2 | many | CASELREAGNNEQFF | TGCGCCAGCGAGCTTCGGGAGGCAGGGAACAATGAGCAGTTCTTC
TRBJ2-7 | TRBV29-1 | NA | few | CGAQAGWRYEQYF | TGCGGGGCCCAGGCAGGGTGGCGCTACGAGCAGTACTTC